The 13 T cell receptor beta chains presented below share a single source sample, sequenced in a study of T cell repertoires in cytomegalovirus infection. MiXCR, run by TCRdb on the reads, gives a single entry per CDR3 protein. The sample consists of approximately 500,000 distinct CDR3 sequences, around 30% of them appearing once. Their antigens are not known. The sample in question was cultured PBMCs, obtained from culture after CMV antigen stimulation. The receptors originated from a human donor in good health (CMV status not recorded). Some clones in this sample may be carry-over from other donors' samples.

This clonotype was seen only a few times. The CDR3 region is CASSIQGPYNEQFF. As DNA, the CDR3 is TGTGCCAGTAGTATCCAGGGGCCTTACAATGAGCAGTTCTTC. The chain carries TRBV19 and TRBJ2-1; D perhaps matches TRBD1 (6 bases). Deletions cut 3 bases from V and 4 bases from J, with 10 bases between. The CDR3 sequence is 14 residues long. CDR1 and CDR2 from the germline V gene are LNHDA and SQIVND (reference sequence).

This clonotype turned up a few times. This chain connects TRBV4-3 to TRBJ2-1; 8 bases match TRBD2. Germline CDR1 reads LGHNA; CDR2 reads YSLEER. The CDR3 runs 15 residues. J gave up 3 bases and V 1 base, and 2 bases lay outside the gene matches. The CDR3 reads CASSQGAGVYNEQFF. Written as DNA, the CDR3 is TGCGCCAGCAGCCAAGGAGCGGGAGTCTACAATGAGCAGTTCTTC.

Turning to this clonotype: This sequence may be a read error, since a much larger clone differs from it by one base. The chain joins TRBV7-2 to TRBJ1-6; no definite D call. V lost 5 bases, J lost 14 bases, and 19 bases lay in between. This CDR3 region has 14 residues. Germline CDR1 reads SGHTA; CDR2 reads FQGNSA. The CDR3 DNA follows: TGTGCCAGCAGCCTAGGGAATGGGTTTGAGGCCCTCCACTTT. Amino acid sequence: CASSLGNGFEALHF. Variable domain in full (rest from reference TRBV7-2 and TRBJ1-6): GAGVSQSPSNKVTEKGKDVELRCDPISGHTALYWYRQSLGQGLEFLIYFQGNSAPDKSGLPSDRFSAERTGGSVSTLTIQRTQQEDSAVYLCASSLGNGFEALHFGNGTRLTVT.

This clonotype was observed at least ten times. The chain has TRBV7-6 and TRBJ1-1; unclear D gene. V was cut by 1 base and J by 8 bases, with 2 bases left in between. Germline CDR1 reads SGHVS; CDR2 reads FNYEAQ. The CDR3 consists of 10 residues. For the CDR3, the DNA is TGTGCCAGCAGCTTAGTGGAAGCTTTCTTT. Translated: CASSLVEAFF.

This clonotype has a handful of counts. This chain links TRBV6-2 or TRBV6-3 with TRBJ2-7; weak D call: TRBD1 (6 bases). This CDR3 region has 12 residues. Trimming left V 8 bases short and J 2 bases short, with 10 bases between. The V gene's germline CDR1 is MNHEY and CDR2 SVGEGT. The CDR3 region is CASGAGAYEQYV. The CDR3 bases are TGTGCCAGCGGGGCAGGGGCCTACGAGCAGTACGTC.

The chain couples TRBV7-9 to TRBJ2-1, with a tentative D call TRBD2 (5 bases). The germline V and J ends were trimmed by 0 bases and 9 bases, with 12 bases remaining between them. Germline CDR1 SEHNR, CDR2 FQNEAQ (reference sequence). CDR3 length: 14 residues. The CDR3 protein is CASSLARTGTEQFF. Here the CDR3 DNA reads TGTGCCAGCAGCTTAGCGAGAACGGGAACTGAGCAGTTCTTC.

The chain links TRBV7-2 to TRBJ2-1, with 9 positions matching TRBD2. The V and J ends lost 6 bases and 4 bases, in that order; junction bases with no gene match: 10. The length of the CDR3 is 16 residues. Germline assignment: CDR1 SGHTA and CDR2 FQGNSA. CDR3 DNA: TGTGCCAGCAGTGAAGGTGGGCTAGCGGGATACAATGAGCAGTTCTTC. Protein sequence: CASSEGGLAGYNEQFF. The complete variable domain, with remaining parts taken from reference TRBV7-2 and TRBJ2-1, reads GAGVSQSPSNKVTEKGKDVELRCDPISGHTALYWYRQSLGQGLEFLIYFQGNSAPDKSGLPSDRFSAERTGGSVSTLTIQRTQQEDSAVYLCASSEGGLAGYNEQFFGPGTRLTVL.

This clonotype was detected only a few times. This chain uses TRBV9 with TRBJ2-1, with unresolved D. CDR3 length equals 16 residues. Germline V gene data show CDR1 as SGDLS and CDR2 as YYNGEE. V lost 0 bases, J lost 9 bases, and 19 bases lay in between. CDR3 sequence reads: CASSVVSDGMLGEQFF. Here the CDR3 DNA reads TGTGCCAGCAGCGTAGTATCGGACGGAATGTTAGGTGAGCAGTTCTTC.

This clonotype has only a few counts. J is TRBJ2-2 and V is TRBV6-2 or TRBV6-3; D is unclear. Trimming removed 3 bases at V and 1 base at J, with 9 bases between. This CDR3 has 15 amino acids. The germline V gene encodes CDR1 MNHEY and CDR2 SVGEGT. In DNA form, the CDR3 reads TGTGCCAGCAGTTATGGGCAGCGGAACACCGGGGAGCTGTTTTTT. Its protein product is CASSYGQRNTGELFF.

The chain uses TRBV28 and TRBJ2-7; D gene ambiguous. Trimming left V 5 bases short and J 3 bases short, with 23 bases between. The germline gives CDR1 MDHEN, CDR2 SYDVKM. CDR3 length equals 17 residues. CDR3 sequence: CASSTALKGYGFYEQYF. For the CDR3, the DNA is TGTGCCAGCAGTACCGCATTAAAAGGTTATGGGTTCTACGAGCAGTACTTC.

The chain links TRBV2 to TRBJ2-3; D unresolved. Per germline, CDR1 SNHLY and CDR2 FYNNEI. The germline V and J ends were trimmed by 5 bases and 6 bases, with 15 bases remaining between them. CDR3 size: 14 residues. CDR3 sequence: CASSHLTPEDTQYF. The CDR3 bases are TGTGCCAGCAGTCACTTGACGCCAGAGGATACGCAGTATTTT.

This clonotype was picked up a small number of times. The chain joins TRBV7-9 to TRBJ2-1; D might be TRBD1 or TRBD2, each matching 5 bases. Germline CDR1 and CDR2: SEHNR and FQNEAQ (reference sequence). The V end lost 5 bases, the J end lost 9 bases, and 23 bases lay between the germline ends. There are 16 residues in the CDR3. CDR3 nucleotides: TGTGCCAGCAGCCCTCGGGCGGGCAGGGAGAATGGTGAGCAGTTCTTC. Translation: CASSPRAGRENGEQFF. Full variable domain (remainder filled in from reference TRBV7-9 and TRBJ2-1): DTGVSQNPRHKITKRGQNVTFRCDPISEHNRLYWYRQTLGQGPEFLTYFQNEAQLEKSRLLSDRFSAERPKGSFSTLEIQRTEQGDSAMYLCASSPRAGRENGEQFFGPGTRLTVL.

The sample holds a few counts of this clonotype. The chain joins TRBV15 to TRBJ1-4; a weak D match, TRBD1 (6 bases). Germline V CDR1 and CDR2: LNHNV, YYDKDF (reference sequence). The CDR3 consists of 13 residues. Trimming pared 6 bases from V and 5 bases from J, leaving 10 bases between. The CDR3: CATRRGENEKLFF. The CDR3 DNA sequence: TGTGCCACCAGAAGGGGGGAAAATGAAAAACTGTTTTTT. Based on the CDR3 plus reference TRBV15 and TRBJ1-4, the full variable domain is DAMVIQNPRYQVTQFGKPVTLSCSQTLNHNVMYWYQQKSSQAPKLLFHYYDKDFNNEADTPDNFQSRRPNTSFCFLDIRSPGLGDTAMYLCATRRGENEKLFFGSGTQLSVL.